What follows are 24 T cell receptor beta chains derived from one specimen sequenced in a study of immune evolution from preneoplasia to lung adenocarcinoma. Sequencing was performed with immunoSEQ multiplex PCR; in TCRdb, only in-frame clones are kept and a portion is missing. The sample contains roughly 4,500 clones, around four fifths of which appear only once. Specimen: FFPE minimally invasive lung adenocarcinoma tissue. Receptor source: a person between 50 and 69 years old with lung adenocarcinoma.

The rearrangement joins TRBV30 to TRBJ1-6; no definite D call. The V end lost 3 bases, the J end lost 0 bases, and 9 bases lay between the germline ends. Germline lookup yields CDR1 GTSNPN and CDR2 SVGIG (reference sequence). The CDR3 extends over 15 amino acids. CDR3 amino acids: CAWRQFNSYNSPLHF. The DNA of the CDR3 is TGTGCCTGGAGACAGTTCAACTCCTATAATTCACCCCTCCACTTT.

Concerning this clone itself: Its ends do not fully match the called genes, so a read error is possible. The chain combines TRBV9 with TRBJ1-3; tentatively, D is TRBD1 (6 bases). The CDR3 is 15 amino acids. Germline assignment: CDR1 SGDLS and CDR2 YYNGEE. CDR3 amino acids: CASSVGSGDGDTTYF. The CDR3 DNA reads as TGTGCCAGCAGCGTAGGATCAGGGGATGGGGACACCACATATTTT.

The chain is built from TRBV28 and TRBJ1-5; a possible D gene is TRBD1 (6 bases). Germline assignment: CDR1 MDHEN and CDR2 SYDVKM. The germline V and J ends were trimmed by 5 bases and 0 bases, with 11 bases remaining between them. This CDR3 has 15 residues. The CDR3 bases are TGTGCCAGCAGTGTGGGACATAATAGCAATCAGCCCCAGCATTTT. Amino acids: CASSVGHNSNQPQHF.

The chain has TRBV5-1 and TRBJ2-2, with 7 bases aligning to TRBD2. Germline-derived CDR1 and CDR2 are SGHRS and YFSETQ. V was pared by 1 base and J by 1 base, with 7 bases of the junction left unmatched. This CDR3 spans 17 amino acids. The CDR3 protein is CASSLIRGGGNTGELFF. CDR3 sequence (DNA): TGCGCCAGCAGCTTGATTCGTGGCGGGGGGAACACCGGGGAGCTGTTTTTT.

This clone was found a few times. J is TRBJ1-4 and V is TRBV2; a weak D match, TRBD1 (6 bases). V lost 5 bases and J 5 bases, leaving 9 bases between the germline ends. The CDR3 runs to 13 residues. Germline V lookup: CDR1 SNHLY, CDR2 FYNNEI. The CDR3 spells CASSQGRNEKLFF. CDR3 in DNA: TGTGCCAGCAGTCAGGGGAGAAATGAAAAACTGTTTTTT.

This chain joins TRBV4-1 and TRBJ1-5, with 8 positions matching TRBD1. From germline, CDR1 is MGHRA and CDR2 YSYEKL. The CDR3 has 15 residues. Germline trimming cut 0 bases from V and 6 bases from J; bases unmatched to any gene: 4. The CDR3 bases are TGCGCCAGCAGCCAAGAGACGGACAGGGCTCAGCCCCAGCATTTT. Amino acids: CASSQETDRAQPQHF.

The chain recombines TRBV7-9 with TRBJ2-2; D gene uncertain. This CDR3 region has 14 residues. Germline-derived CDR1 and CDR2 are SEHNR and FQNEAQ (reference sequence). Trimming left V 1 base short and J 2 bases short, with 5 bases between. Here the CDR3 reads CASSLEVNTGELFF. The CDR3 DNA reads TGTGCCAGCAGCTTAGAGGTCAACACCGGGGAGCTGTTTTTT.

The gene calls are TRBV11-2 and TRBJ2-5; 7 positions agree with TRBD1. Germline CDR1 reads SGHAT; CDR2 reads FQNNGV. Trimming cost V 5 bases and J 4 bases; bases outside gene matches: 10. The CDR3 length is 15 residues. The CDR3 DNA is TGTGCCAGCAGCCTTATAACAGGGGCGCTAGAGACCCAGTACTTC. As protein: CASSLITGALETQYF.

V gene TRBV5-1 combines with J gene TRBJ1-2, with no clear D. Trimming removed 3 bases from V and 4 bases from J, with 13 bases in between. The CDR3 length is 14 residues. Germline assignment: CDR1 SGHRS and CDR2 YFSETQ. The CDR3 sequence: CASSSSREGYGYTF. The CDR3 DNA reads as TGCGCCAGCAGCTCTTCAAGGGAGGGCTATGGCTACACCTTC.

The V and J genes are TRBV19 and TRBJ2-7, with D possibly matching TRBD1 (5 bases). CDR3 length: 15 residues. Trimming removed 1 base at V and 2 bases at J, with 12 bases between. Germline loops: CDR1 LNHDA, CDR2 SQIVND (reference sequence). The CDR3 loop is CASSIGAGFAYEQYF. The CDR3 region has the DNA TGTGCCAGTAGTATAGGGGCAGGGTTCGCCTACGAGCAGTACTTC.

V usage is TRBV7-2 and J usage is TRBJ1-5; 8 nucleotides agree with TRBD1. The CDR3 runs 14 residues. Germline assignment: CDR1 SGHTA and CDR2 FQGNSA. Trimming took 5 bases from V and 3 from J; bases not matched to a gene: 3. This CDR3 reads CASSGTGPNQPQHF. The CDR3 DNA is TGTGCCAGCAGCGGGACAGGCCCCAATCAGCCCCAGCATTTT.

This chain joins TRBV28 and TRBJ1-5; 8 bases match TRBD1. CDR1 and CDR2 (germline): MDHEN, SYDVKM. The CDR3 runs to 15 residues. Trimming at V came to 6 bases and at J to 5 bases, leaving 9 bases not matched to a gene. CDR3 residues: CASSLRGQGYQPQHF. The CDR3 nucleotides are TGTGCCAGCAGCCTACGCGGACAGGGTTATCAGCCCCAGCATTTT.

CDR3 sequence reads: CASSRTLDEQFF. The DNA for the CDR3 is TGTGCCAGCAGCAGAACATTGGATGAGCAGTTCTTC. The rearrangement joins TRBV7-8 to TRBJ2-1; D is undetermined. There are 12 residues in the CDR3. Germline-derived CDR1 and CDR2 are SGHVS and FQNEAQ. The V end lost 5 bases, the J end lost 8 bases, and 10 bases lay between the germline ends.

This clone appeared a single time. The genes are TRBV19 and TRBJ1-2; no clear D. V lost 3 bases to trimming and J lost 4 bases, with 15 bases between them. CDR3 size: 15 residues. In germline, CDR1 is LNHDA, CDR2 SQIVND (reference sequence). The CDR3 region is CASSIDRGEAYGYTF. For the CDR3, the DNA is TGTGCCAGTAGTATCGACCGCGGGGAAGCCTATGGCTACACCTTC.

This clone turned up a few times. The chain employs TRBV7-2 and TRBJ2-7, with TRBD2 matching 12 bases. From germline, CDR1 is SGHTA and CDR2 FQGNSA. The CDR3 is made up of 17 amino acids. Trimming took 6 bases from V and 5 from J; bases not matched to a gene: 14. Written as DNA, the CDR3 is TGTGCCAGCAGGGAGGGTGCTAGCGGGAGGGTCCGGGACGAGCAGTACTTC. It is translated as CASREGASGRVRDEQYF.

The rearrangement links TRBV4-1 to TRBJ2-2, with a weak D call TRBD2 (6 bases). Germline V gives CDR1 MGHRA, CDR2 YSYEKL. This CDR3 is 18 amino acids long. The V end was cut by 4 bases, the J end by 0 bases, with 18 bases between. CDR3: CASSLRDLRGTNTGELFF. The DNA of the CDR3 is TGCGCCAGCAGCCTCAGGGACTTACGGGGAACGAACACCGGGGAGCTGTTTTTT.

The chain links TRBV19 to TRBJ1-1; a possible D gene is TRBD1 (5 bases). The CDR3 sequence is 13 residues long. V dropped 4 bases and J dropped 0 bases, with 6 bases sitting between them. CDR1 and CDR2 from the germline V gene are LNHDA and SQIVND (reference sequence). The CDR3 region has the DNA TGTGCCAGTAGTACACAGGTGAACACTGAAGCTTTCTTT. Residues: CASSTQVNTEAFF.

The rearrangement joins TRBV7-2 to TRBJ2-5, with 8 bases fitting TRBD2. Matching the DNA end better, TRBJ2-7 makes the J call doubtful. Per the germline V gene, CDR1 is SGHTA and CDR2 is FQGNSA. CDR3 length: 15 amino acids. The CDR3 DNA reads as TGTGCCAGCAGCTTGACTAGCGAGACCTCCTACGAGCAGTACTTC. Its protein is CASSLTSETSYEQYF.

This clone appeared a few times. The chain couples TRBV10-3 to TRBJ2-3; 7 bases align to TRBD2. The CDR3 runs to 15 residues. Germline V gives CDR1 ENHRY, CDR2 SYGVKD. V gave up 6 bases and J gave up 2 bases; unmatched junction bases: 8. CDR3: CAIRGPAGDTDTQYF. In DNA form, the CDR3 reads TGTGCCATCAGGGGCCCCGCGGGGGACACAGATACGCAGTATTTT.

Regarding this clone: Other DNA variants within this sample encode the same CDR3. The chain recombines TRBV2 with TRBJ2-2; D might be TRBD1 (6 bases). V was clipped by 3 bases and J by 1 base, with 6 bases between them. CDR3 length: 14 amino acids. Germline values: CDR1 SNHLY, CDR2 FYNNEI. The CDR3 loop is CASSDRGNTGELFF. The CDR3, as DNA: TGTGCCAGCAGTGACAGGGGGAACACCGGGGAGCTGTTTTTT.

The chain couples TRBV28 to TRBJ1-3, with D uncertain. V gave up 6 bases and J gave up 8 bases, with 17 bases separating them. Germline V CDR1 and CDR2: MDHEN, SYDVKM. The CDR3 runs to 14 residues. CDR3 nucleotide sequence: TGTGCCAGCAGAAATACAAATCGCAAGGACACCATATATTTT. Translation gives CASRNTNRKDTIYF.

In DNA, the CDR3 is TGCAGCGTTGGTTCGGCGGGAGGTTCCTACAATGAGCAGTTCTTC. It is translated as CSVGSAGGSYNEQFF. The V call is TRBV29-1, the J call TRBJ2-1, with 8 bases aligning to TRBD2. Losses at the gene ends were 4 bases for V and 1 base for J; bases not matched to a gene: 6. The CDR3 extends over 15 amino acids. From germline, CDR1 is SQVTM and CDR2 ANQGSEA.

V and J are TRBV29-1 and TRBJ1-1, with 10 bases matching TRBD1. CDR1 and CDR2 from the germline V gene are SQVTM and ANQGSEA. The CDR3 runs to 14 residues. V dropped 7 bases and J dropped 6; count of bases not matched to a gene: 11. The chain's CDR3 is CSGVRDRGKAEAFF. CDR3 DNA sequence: TGCAGCGGCGTACGGGACAGGGGTAAAGCTGAAGCTTTCTTT.

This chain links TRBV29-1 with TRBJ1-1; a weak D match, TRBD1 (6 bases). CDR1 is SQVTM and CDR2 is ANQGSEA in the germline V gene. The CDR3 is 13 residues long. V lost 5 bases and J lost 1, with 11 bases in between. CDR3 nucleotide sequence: TGCAGCGTTACAGAACAGGGGAACACTGAAGCTTTCTTT. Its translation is CSVTEQGNTEAFF.